This T cell receptor (beta chain) was identified in a study of T cell responses to AZD1222 COVID-19 vaccine. The V end lost 2 bases, the J end lost 1 base, and 17 bases lay between the germline ends. CDR3 length: 18 residues. A word on this clone: No antigen is known for it.

Regarding the study as a whole: The number of AZD1222 recipients seropositive at baseline was only five or six. CD4 TCRs covered the whole spike, strongest at regions 160-218 and 743-854. Clonal diversity was possibly underestimated, and the donors were mostly white British, with more females. As reported, nearly half of all spike-specific TCRs target variant regions that are unmutated.

The repertoire was sequenced with immunoSEQ multiplex PCR; TCRdb's copy has only in-frame clones and lacks some. Of 150,000 to 200,000 clones listed, 85% to 95% were seen once; the top ten hold approximately 0.88%. Sequences were derived from peripheral blood, sampled on day 0 of AZD1222 vaccination. The chain carries TRBV23-1 and TRBJ2-2; possible D gene TRBD2, 5 bases. TRBV23-1 falls under the ORF class, with uncertain function. The TCR originated in an adult in good health. DNA of the CDR3: TGCGCCAGCAGTCAAGTCGGGATTTTTCCCTTGAACACCGGGGAGCTGTTTTTT. Translating it yields CASSQVGIFPLNTGELFF.